This passage covers 8 T cell receptor beta chains from one sample sequenced in a study of blood T cell repertoires in COVID-19. Only in-frame clones appear in the TCRdb table, and some are missing; sequencing was by immunoSEQ multiplex PCR. The sample shows hundreds of thousands of clones, around nine tenths of them seen only once. Specimen: peripheral blood. The receptors shown here come from a woman aged 25 to 39 with COVID-19, enrolled during active disease.

The rearrangement uses TRBV3-1 (or the pseudogene TRBV3-2) and TRBJ2-3, with 9 bases fitting TRBD1. The CDR3 sequence is 15 residues long. V shed 2 bases and J 3 bases; nucleotides not matched to a gene: 3. Germline CDR1 reads LGHDT; CDR2 reads YNNKEL (reference sequence). In DNA, the CDR3 is TGTGCCAGCAGCCAATGGACAGGGGAGACAGATACGCAGTATTTT. As protein: CASSQWTGETDTQYF.

The rearrangement uses TRBV10-2 and TRBJ1-4; 9 nucleotides line up with TRBD1. The CDR3 contains 14 residues. The germline gives CDR1 WSHSY, CDR2 SAAADI. The J segment lost 8 bases and the V segment lost 6 bases, leaving 7 bases of the junction unmatched. CDR3 sequence (DNA): TGCGCCAGCAGCGAAGGGACAGGGCAAGAAAAACTGTTTTTT. Residues: CASSEGTGQEKLFF.

This sequence joins TRBV27 and TRBJ1-4, with 9 bases aligning to TRBD1. The ends lost 6 bases at V and 8 bases at J; junction bases unmatched: 13. Germline CDR1 and CDR2: MNHEY and SMNVEV (reference sequence). This CDR3 is 16 amino acids long. The CDR3 region has the DNA TGTGCCAGCAGAAGTTTAGGGGGACAGGGCTCGGAAAAACTGTTTTTT. Translating it yields CASRSLGGQGSEKLFF.

The gene calls are TRBV19 and TRBJ2-1, with D uncertain. Trimming took 6 bases from V and 1 from J, leaving 13 bases between them. The CDR3 extends over 15 amino acids. CDR1 and CDR2 from the germline V gene are LNHDA and SQIVND (reference sequence). The CDR3 nucleotides are TGTGCCAGTAGCCCCGCGCGCGGATCCTACAATGAGCAGTTCTTC. This sequence encodes CASSPARGSYNEQFF.

J is TRBJ2-7 and V is TRBV19; the match to TRBD2 covers 12 bases. The V segment lost 4 bases and the J segment 2 bases; nucleotides outside the gene matches: 3. Germline CDR1 LNHDA, CDR2 SQIVND (reference sequence). The CDR3 has 15 amino acids. DNA of the CDR3: TGTGCCAGTAGTACCTCTAGCGGGAGGGCCTACGAGCAGTACTTC. Amino acid sequence: CASSTSSGRAYEQYF.

V is TRBV5-4 and J is TRBJ1-1; D gene unclear. Germline CDR1 SGHNT, CDR2 YYREEE (reference sequence). The CDR3 has 11 residues. Trimming removed 3 bases at V and 8 bases at J, with 8 bases between. Written as DNA, the CDR3 is TGTGCCAGCAGCTGGGGAGACGAAGCTTTCTTT. It is translated as CASSWGDEAFF.

About this clone: With a much larger clone just one base away, this may be a read error. The gene calls are TRBV3-1 (or the pseudogene TRBV3-2) and TRBJ2-3, with no clear D. The germline gives CDR1 LGHDT, CDR2 YNNKEL (reference sequence). This CDR3 is built from 13 residues. V was clipped by 4 bases and J by 0 bases, with 5 bases between them. The CDR3 here is CASSRESTDTQYF. For the CDR3, the DNA is TGTGCCAGCAGCCGCGAGAGCACAGATACGCAGTATTTT.

The DNA of the CDR3 is TGTGCCACCAGTGAGACTCAGGGGGGCGGCACCGGGGAGCTGTTTTTT. Amino acid sequence: CATSETQGGGTGELFF. This chain links TRBV24-1 with TRBJ2-2; a weak D match, TRBD1 (7 bases). CDR1 and CDR2 (germline): KGHDR, SFDVKD. CDR3 length equals 16 residues. The ends were cut back, 4 bases at V and 4 bases at J, with 15 bases in the middle.